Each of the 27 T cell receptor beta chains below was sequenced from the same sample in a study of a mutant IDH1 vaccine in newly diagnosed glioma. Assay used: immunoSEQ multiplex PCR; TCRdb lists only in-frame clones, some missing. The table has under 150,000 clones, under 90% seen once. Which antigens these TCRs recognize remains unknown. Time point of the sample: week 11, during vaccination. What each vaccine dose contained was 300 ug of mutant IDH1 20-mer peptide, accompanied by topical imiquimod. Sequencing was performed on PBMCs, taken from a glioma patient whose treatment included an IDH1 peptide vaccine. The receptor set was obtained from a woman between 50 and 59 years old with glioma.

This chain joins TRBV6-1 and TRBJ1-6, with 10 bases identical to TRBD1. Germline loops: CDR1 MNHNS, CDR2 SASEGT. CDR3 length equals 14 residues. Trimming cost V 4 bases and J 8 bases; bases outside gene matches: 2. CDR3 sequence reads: CASSVGQGDSPLHF. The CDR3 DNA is TGTGCCAGCAGTGTAGGACAGGGGGATTCACCCCTCCACTTT.

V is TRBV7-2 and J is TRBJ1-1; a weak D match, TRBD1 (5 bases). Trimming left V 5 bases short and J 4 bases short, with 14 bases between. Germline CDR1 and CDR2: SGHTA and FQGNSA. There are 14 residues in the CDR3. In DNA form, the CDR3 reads TGTGCCAGCAGCCGGGGGACCTGGGGCACTGAAGCTTTCTTT. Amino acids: CASSRGTWGTEAFF.

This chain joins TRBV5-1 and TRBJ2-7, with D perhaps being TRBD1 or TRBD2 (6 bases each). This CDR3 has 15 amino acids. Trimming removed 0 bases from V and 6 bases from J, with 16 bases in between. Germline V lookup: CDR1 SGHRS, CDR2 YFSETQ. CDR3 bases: TGCGCCAGCAGCTTGGGGGCGGGACACGGGTCCGAGCAGTACTTC. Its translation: CASSLGAGHGSEQYF.

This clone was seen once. The CDR3 DNA reads TGTGCCAGCAGCTTAACAGGGAACACTGAAGCTTTCTTT. Translation gives CASSLTGNTEAFF. The chain uses TRBV7-9 and TRBJ1-1; D might be TRBD1 (5 bases). The V gene lost 2 bases and the J gene lost 1 base, with 5 bases spanning the gap. The CDR3 has 13 residues. The germline CDR1 and CDR2 sequences are SEHNR and FQNEAQ (reference sequence).

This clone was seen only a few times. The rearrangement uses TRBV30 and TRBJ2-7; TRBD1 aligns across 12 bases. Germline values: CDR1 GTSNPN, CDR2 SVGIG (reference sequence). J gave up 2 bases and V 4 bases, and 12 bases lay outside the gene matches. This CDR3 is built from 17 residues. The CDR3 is CAWKRDRGPNRAYEQYF. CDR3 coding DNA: TGTGCCTGGAAGAGGGACAGGGGGCCTAATCGCGCCTACGAGCAGTACTTC.

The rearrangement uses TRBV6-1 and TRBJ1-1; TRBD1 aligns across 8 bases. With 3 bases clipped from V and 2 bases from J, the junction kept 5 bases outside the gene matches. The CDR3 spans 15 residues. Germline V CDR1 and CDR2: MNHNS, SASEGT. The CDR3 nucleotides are TGTGCCAGCAGTGAGATCGCAGGGGGCAACACTGAAGCTTTCTTT. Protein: CASSEIAGGNTEAFF.

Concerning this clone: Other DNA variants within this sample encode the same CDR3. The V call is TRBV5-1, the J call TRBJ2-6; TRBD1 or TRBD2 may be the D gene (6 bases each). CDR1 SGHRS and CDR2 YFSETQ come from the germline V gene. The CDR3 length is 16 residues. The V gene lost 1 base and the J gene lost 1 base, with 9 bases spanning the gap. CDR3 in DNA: TGCGCCAGCAGCTTGACAGGGACTTCTGGGGCCAACGTCCTGACTTTC. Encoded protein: CASSLTGTSGANVLTF.

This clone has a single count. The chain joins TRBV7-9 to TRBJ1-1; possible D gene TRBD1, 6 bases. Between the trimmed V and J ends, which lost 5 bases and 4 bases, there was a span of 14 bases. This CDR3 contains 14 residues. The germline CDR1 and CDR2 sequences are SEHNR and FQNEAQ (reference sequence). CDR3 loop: CASSPRGGGTEAFF. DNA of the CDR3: TGTGCCAGCAGCCCCAGGGGAGGTGGCACTGAAGCTTTCTTT.

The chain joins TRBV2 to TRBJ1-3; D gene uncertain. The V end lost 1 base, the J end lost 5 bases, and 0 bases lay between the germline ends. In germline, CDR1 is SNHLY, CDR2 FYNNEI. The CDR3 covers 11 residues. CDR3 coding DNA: TGTGCCAGCAGTGAAGGAAACACCATATATTTT. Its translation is CASSEGNTIYF.

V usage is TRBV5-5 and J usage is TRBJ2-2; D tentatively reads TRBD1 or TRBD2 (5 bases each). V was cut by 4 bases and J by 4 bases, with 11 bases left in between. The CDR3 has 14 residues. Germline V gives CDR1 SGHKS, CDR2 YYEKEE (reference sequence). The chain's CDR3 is CASSVRDGTGELFF. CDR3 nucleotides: TGTGCCAGCAGCGTCCGGGACGGCACCGGGGAGCTGTTTTTT.

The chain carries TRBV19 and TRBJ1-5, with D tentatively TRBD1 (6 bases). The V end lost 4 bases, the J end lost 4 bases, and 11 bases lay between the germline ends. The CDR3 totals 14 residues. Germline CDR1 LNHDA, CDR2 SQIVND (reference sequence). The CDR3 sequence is CASSTRTVNQPQHF. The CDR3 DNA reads TGTGCCAGTAGTACCAGGACAGTTAATCAGCCCCAGCATTTT.

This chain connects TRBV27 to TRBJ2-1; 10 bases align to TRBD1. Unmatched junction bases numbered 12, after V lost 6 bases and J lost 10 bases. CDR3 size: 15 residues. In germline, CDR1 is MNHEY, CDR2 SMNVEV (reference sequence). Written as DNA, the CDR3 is TGTGCCAGCAGCTCCGCCGACAGGGGGCGCTGGGAGCAGTTCTTC. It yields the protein CASSSADRGRWEQFF.

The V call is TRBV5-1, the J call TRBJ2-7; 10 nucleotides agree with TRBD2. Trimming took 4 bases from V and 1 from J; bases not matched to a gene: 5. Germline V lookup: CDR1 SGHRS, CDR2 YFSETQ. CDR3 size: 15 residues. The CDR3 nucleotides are TGCGCCAGCAGCCTCTGGACTAGCGGTTCCTACGAGCAGTACTTC. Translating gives CASSLWTSGSYEQYF.

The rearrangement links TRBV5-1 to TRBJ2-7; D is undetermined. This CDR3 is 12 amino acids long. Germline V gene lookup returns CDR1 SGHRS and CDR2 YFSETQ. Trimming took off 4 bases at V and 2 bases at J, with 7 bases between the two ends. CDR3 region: CASSLAAYEQYF. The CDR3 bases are TGCGCCAGCAGCCTGGCCGCCTACGAGCAGTACTTC.

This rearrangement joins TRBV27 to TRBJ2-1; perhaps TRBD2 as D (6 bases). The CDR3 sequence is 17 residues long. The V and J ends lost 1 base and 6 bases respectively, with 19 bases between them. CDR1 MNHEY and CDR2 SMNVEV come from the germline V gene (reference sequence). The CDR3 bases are TGTGCCAGCAGTTTATGGGCCCAGGGAGGCGGTGGCAATGAGCAGTTCTTC. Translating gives CASSLWAQGGGGNEQFF.

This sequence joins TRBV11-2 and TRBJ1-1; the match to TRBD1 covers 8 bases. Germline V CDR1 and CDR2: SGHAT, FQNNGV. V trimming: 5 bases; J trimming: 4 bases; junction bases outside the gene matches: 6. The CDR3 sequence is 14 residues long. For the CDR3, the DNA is TGTGCCAGCAGCCAGACAGGGGAGGGCACTGAAGCTTTCTTT. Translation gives CASSQTGEGTEAFF.

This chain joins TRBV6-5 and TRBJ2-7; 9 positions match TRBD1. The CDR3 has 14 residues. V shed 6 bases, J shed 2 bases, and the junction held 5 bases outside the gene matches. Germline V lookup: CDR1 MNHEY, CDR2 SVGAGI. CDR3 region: CASSLGQGAYEQYF. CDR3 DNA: TGTGCCAGCAGCCTGGGACAGGGAGCCTACGAGCAGTACTTC.

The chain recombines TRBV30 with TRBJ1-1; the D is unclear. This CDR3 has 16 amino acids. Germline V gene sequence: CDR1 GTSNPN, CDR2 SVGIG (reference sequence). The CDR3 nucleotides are TGTGCTTCACACACTGGTGGACGGATTAGGGACACTGAAGCTTTCTTT. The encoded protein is CASHTGGRIRDTEAFF.

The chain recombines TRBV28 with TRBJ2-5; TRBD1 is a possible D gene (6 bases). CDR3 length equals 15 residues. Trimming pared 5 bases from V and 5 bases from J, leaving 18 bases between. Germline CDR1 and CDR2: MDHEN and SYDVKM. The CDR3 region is CASSPGTTQWETQYF. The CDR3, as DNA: TGTGCCAGCAGTCCCGGGACAACCCAGTGGGAGACCCAGTACTTC. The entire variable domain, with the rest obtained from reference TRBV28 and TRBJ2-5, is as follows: DVKVTQSSRYLVKRTGEKVFLECVQDMDHENMFWYRQDPGLGLRLIYFSYDVKMKEKGDIPEGYSVSREKKERFSLILESASTNQTSMYLCASSPGTTQWETQYFGPGTRLLVL.

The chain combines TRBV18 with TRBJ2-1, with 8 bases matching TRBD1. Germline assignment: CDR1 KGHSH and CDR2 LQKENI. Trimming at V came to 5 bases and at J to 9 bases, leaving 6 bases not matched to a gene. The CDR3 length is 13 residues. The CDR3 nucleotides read TGTGCCAGCTCAGCACAGGGGGTGGGTGAGCAGTTCTTC. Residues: CASSAQGVGEQFF.

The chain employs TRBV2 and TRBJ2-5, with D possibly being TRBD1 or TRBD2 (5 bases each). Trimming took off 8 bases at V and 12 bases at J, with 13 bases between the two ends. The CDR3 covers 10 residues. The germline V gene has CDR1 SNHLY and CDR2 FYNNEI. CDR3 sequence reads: CASAEGKKYF. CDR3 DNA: TGTGCCAGCGCCGAGGGGAAGAAGTACTTC.

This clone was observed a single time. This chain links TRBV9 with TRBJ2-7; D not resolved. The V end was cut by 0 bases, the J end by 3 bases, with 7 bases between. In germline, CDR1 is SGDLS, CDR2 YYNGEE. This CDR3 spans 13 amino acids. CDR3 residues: CASSVGQVYEQYF. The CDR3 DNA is TGTGCCAGCAGCGTAGGGCAGGTCTACGAGCAGTACTTC.

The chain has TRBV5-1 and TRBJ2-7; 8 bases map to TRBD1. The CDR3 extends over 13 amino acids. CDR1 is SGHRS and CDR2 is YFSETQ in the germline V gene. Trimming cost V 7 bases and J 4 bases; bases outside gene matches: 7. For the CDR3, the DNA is TGCGCCAGCGGGCGGACAGGGATGTACGAGCAGTACTTC. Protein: CASGRTGMYEQYF.

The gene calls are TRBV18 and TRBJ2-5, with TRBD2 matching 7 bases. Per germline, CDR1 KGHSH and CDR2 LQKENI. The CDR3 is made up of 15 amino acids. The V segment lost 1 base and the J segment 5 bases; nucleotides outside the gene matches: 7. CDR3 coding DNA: TGTGCCAGCTCACCACAAACGGGAGCGGGGGAGACCCAGTACTTC. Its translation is CASSPQTGAGETQYF.

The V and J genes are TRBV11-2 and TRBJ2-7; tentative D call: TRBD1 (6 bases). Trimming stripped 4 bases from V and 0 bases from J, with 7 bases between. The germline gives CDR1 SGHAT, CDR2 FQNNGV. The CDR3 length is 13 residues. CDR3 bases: TGTGCCAGCAGCTGGACAGCCTCCTACGAGCAGTACTTC. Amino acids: CASSWTASYEQYF.

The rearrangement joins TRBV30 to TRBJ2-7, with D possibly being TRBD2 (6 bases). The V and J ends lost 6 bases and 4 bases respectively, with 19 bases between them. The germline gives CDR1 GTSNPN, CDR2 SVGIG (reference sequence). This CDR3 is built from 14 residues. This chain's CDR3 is CACLTPGLLYEQYF. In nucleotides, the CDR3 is TGTGCCTGCCTAACTCCGGGACTTCTATACGAGCAGTACTTC.

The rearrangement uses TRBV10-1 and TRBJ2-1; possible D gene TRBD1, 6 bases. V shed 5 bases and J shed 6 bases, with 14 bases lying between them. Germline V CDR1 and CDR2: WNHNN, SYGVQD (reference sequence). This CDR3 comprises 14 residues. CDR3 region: CASSRAEGGNEQFF. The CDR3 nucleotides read TGCGCCAGCAGTCGAGCGGAAGGGGGCAATGAGCAGTTCTTC.